This is a list of T cell receptor beta chains from one sample in a study of beta chain features in type 1 diabetes. Libraries were prepared by immunoSEQ multiplex PCR; TCRdb keeps only in-frame clonotypes and omits some of them. This sample has 810,000 or so clones, with roughly 15% found just once. The sequenced sample was naive CD4+ T cells from blood. The receptor set was obtained from a woman between 18 and 29 years old in good health. CDR3s include the opening cysteine and the closing phenylalanine or tryptophan. A D gene is named only where the DNA matches it firmly. Only part of the rows carry a size: once, few, many, or a class if the clone is expanded.

cdr3_nt: TGTGCCAGCAGCTCCCGGGGTCACACTGAAGCTTTCTTT
cdr3_aa: CASSSRGHTEAFF
j_call: TRBJ1-1
v_call: TRBV5-6
d_call: .
clone_size: .

cdr3_nt: TGCGCCAGCAGCTCCGGGACAGGATCCCCCTACGAGCAGTACTTC
cdr3_aa: CASSSGTGSPYEQYF
j_call: TRBJ2-7
v_call: TRBV5-1
d_call: TRBD1
clone_size: few

cdr3_nt: TGTGTCCCAAAGGACTACAATGAGCAGTTCTTC
cdr3_aa: CVPKDYNEQFF
j_call: TRBJ2-1
v_call: TRBV6-7
d_call: .
clone_size: .

cdr3_nt: TGCGCCAGCAAAAGGACAGGGGTAGGCACAGATACGCAGTATTTT
cdr3_aa: CASKRTGVGTDTQYF
j_call: TRBJ2-3
v_call: TRBV10-2
d_call: TRBD1
clone_size: once

cdr3_nt: TGTGCCAGCAGCTCACACAGGGGCCCCTCTGGAAACACCATATATTTT
cdr3_aa: CASSSHRGPSGNTIYF
j_call: TRBJ1-3
v_call: TRBV7-9
d_call: TRBD1
clone_size: few

cdr3_nt: TGTGCCAGCAGCTTAGTAGCGGGAGGGAGCAATGAGCAGTTCTTC
cdr3_aa: CASSLVAGGSNEQFF
j_call: TRBJ2-1
v_call: TRBV7-2
d_call: TRBD2
clone_size: few

cdr3_nt: TGTGCCAGTTCTACAGGGAACACTGAAGCTTTCTTT
cdr3_aa: CASSTGNTEAFF
j_call: TRBJ1-1
v_call: TRBV28
d_call: .
clone_size: .

cdr3_nt: TGTGCCAGCAGCTTAGCAGCAGGGGCTGGGGCCAACGTCCTGACTTTC
cdr3_aa: CASSLAAGAGANVLTF
j_call: TRBJ2-6
v_call: TRBV7-6
d_call: .
clone_size: few

cdr3_nt: TGTGCCAGCAGCCCCCCGGGACCCCGCTACGAGCAGTACTTC
cdr3_aa: CASSPPGPRYEQYF
j_call: TRBJ2-7
v_call: TRBV27
d_call: .
clone_size: .

cdr3_nt: TGTGCCAGCTCACCCCAGAGCGGGAGTTTTAACACAGATACGCAGTATTTT
cdr3_aa: CASSPQSGSFNTDTQYF
j_call: TRBJ2-3
v_call: TRBV18
d_call: TRBD2
clone_size: .

cdr3_nt: TGTGCCAGCAGCCGCCGCGTCGGCAGAGGACAGCAAGATACGCAGTATTTT
cdr3_aa: CASSRRVGRGQQDTQYF
j_call: TRBJ2-3
v_call: TRBV7-8
d_call: .
clone_size: .

cdr3_nt: TGTGCCATCACCACGGCGCTACAAGAGACCCAGTACTTC
cdr3_aa: CAITTALQETQYF
j_call: TRBJ2-5
v_call: TRBV10-3
d_call: .
clone_size: .

cdr3_nt: TGCGCCAGCAGCCAATCAGTCGCGGTCCGTAATCAGCCCCAGCATTTT
cdr3_aa: CASSQSVAVRNQPQHF
j_call: TRBJ1-5
v_call: TRBV4-3
d_call: .
clone_size: .

cdr3_nt: TGTGCCAGCAGCTTAGGATTGCGGGAGACCCAGTACTTC
cdr3_aa: CASSLGLRETQYF
j_call: TRBJ2-5
v_call: TRBV13
d_call: .
clone_size: .

cdr3_nt: TGTGCCAGCAGTTTCAGAAACACCGGGGAGCTGTTTTTT
cdr3_aa: CASSFRNTGELFF
j_call: TRBJ2-2
v_call: TRBV27
d_call: .
clone_size: .

cdr3_nt: TGCAGCGTTGGGGGGGGCCTAGGGAACACTGAAGCTTTCTTT
cdr3_aa: CSVGGGLGNTEAFF
j_call: TRBJ1-1
v_call: TRBV29-1
d_call: .
clone_size: few

cdr3_nt: TGTGCCAGCAGCGAGTACAGCGGGAGGGGAGTCTACGAGCAGTACTTC
cdr3_aa: CASSEYSGRGVYEQYF
j_call: TRBJ2-7
v_call: TRBV7-6
d_call: TRBD2
clone_size: .

cdr3_nt: TGTGCCAGCAGCTCCGCGGGAGGCGCCAGCACAGATACGCAGTATTTT
cdr3_aa: CASSSAGGASTDTQYF
j_call: TRBJ2-3
v_call: TRBV7-9
d_call: TRBD2
clone_size: once

cdr3_nt: TGTGCCAGCAGCTTGACAGGGGCCAATCAGCCCCAGCATTTT
cdr3_aa: CASSLTGANQPQHF
j_call: TRBJ1-5
v_call: TRBV5-6
d_call: TRBD1
clone_size: .

cdr3_nt: TGTGCCAGCAGTTATTATACTAGCGGGAGTAAATACGAGCAGTACTTC
cdr3_aa: CASSYYTSGSKYEQYF
j_call: TRBJ2-7
v_call: TRBV6-5
d_call: TRBD2
clone_size: few

cdr3_nt: TGCAGCGCTAGGGGTAGCGTCGGTCTATCGAACACCGGGGAGCTGTTTTTT
cdr3_aa: CSARGSVGLSNTGELFF
j_call: TRBJ2-2
v_call: TRBV29-1
d_call: .
clone_size: few

cdr3_nt: TGTGCCACAGAGACGCAGATCTCTGGGGCCAACGTCCTGACTTTC
cdr3_aa: CATETQISGANVLTF
j_call: TRBJ2-6
v_call: TRBV10-3
d_call: .
clone_size: few

cdr3_nt: TGTGCCAGCAGTCACGCGACTAGCGGGAACTACGAGCAGTACTTC
cdr3_aa: CASSHATSGNYEQYF
j_call: TRBJ2-7
v_call: TRBV28
d_call: TRBD2
clone_size: few

cdr3_nt: TGTGCCAGCAGAGCCACAGGGCACAATCAGCCCCAGCATTTT
cdr3_aa: CASRATGHNQPQHF
j_call: TRBJ1-5
v_call: TRBV28
d_call: .
clone_size: .

cdr3_nt: TGTGCTAGCAGTCAAACCGGGACTAGCGGGAGGACCGGGGAGCTGTTTTTT
cdr3_aa: CASSQTGTSGRTGELFF
j_call: TRBJ2-2
v_call: TRBV7-7
d_call: TRBD2
clone_size: few

cdr3_nt: TGTGCCACCAGCAGAGATGGTGGACACCTGGGCTTC
cdr3_aa: CATSRDGGHLGF
j_call: TRBJ2-7
v_call: TRBV15
d_call: .
clone_size: .

cdr3_nt: TGTGCCAGCAGCTTCCCCGGGACAGGGACTCAGCCCCAGCATTTT
cdr3_aa: CASSFPGTGTQPQHF
j_call: TRBJ1-5
v_call: TRBV7-8
d_call: TRBD1
clone_size: few

cdr3_nt: TGTGCCAGCAGTGAAGCCGGGGTTCACACCGGGGAGCTGTTTTTT
cdr3_aa: CASSEAGVHTGELFF
j_call: TRBJ2-2
v_call: TRBV2
d_call: .
clone_size: few

cdr3_nt: TGTGCCAGCAGCCCGGTCGGTTTCTGCTTTTTT
cdr3_aa: CASSPVGFCFF
j_call: TRBJ1-4
v_call: TRBV14
d_call: .
clone_size: many

cdr3_nt: TGTGCCAGCTCACCAAGCGGGAGTCCTCTAGGCGAGCAGTACTTC
cdr3_aa: CASSPSGSPLGEQYF
j_call: TRBJ2-7
v_call: TRBV18
d_call: TRBD2
clone_size: .

cdr3_nt: TGTGCCAGCAGTTCACAGGGGCACGGGGAGCTGTTTTTT
cdr3_aa: CASSSQGHGELFF
j_call: TRBJ2-2
v_call: TRBV7-2
d_call: TRBD1
clone_size: .

cdr3_nt: TGTGCCAGCAGCTCGGGTCCGCGGGGGGAGCAGTACTTC
cdr3_aa: CASSSGPRGEQYF
j_call: TRBJ2-7
v_call: TRBV5-4
d_call: TRBD2
clone_size: few

cdr3_nt: TGTGCCAGCCGGGGACAGTCCTCTGGGGCCAACGTCCTGACTTTC
cdr3_aa: CASRGQSSGANVLTF
j_call: TRBJ2-6
v_call: TRBV6-1
d_call: TRBD1
clone_size: .

cdr3_nt: TGTGCCAGCAGCTTATCCCTCCCTGGGGCCAACGTCCTGACTTTC
cdr3_aa: CASSLSLPGANVLTF
j_call: TRBJ2-6
v_call: TRBV7-2
d_call: .
clone_size: .

cdr3_nt: TGTGCCAGCAGCGTAGACGAGGGGAGGTTCACAGATACGCAGTATTTT
cdr3_aa: CASSVDEGRFTDTQYF
j_call: TRBJ2-3
v_call: TRBV9
d_call: .
clone_size: few

cdr3_nt: TGCGCCAGCAGCCGGGTTGGAGCGGTGGCCTACAATGAGCAGTTCTTC
cdr3_aa: CASSRVGAVAYNEQFF
j_call: TRBJ2-1
v_call: TRBV4-3
d_call: .
clone_size: few

cdr3_nt: TGTGCCAGCAGCAATGACTGGGAGGTAGCTTTCTTT
cdr3_aa: CASSNDWEVAFF
j_call: TRBJ1-1
v_call: TRBV7-9
d_call: .
clone_size: .

cdr3_nt: TGTGCCAGCAGCTTGTTTGGCGGGAACACCGGGGAGCTGTTTTTT
cdr3_aa: CASSLFGGNTGELFF
j_call: TRBJ2-2
v_call: TRBV5-6
d_call: .
clone_size: few

cdr3_nt: TGTGCCAGCAGCGTAGAATCAACAGGGGTCGAGCAGTACTTC
cdr3_aa: CASSVESTGVEQYF
j_call: TRBJ2-7
v_call: TRBV9
d_call: TRBD1
clone_size: few